This T cell receptor beta chain was sequenced during a study of molecular identifiers for immune sequencing clone quantification. Study-level points and caveats: Identical TCR molecules can share a barcode, and this sharing could underestimate highly expanded clone sizes. In CMV-specific effectors, clones above 20 copies held over 98% of molecules; naive, under 1%.

Sorted naive CD8 T cells were those defined as CD8+CD4-CCR7+CD45RA+. From germline, CDR1 is SGHDN and CDR2 FVKESK. The CDR3 runs 14 residues. Trimming removed 1 base from V and 7 bases from J; junction bases left unmatched: 6. Library preparation followed earlier protocols using designated TCR primers. MiXCR, applied by TCRdb to the PCR reads, yields one record per CDR3 protein. The repertoire holds about half a million distinct CDR3 sequences, with 20% to 25% as singletons. This clonotype appeared many times. Its antigen is unidentified. Source material: naive CD8+ T cells from blood, with Jurkat cell RNA spiked in. Described subset: FACS-sorted CD8+CD4-CCR7+CD45RA+ naive T cells. The sequence derives from a human donor in good health. Some libraries in this study had Jurkat cell RNA spiked in. J is TRBJ2-7 and V is TRBV14; 8 bases are a match to TRBD1. The CDR3 loop is CASSQVRGPGEQYF. The CDR3 nucleotides are TGTGCCAGCAGCCAAGTCAGGGGGCCGGGAGAGCAGTACTTC.